This T cell receptor (beta chain) appears in the sequencing data of a study of T cell repertoires in cytomegalovirus infection. Study details: Based on public TCR beta signatures, there were indications of CMV infection and of a matching HLA type.

TCRdb ran MiXCR on the reads and lists one entry per CDR3 protein. The sample records some 700,000 distinct CDR3 sequences, roughly 35% being singletons. This CDR3 region has 16 residues. The V and J ends lost 6 bases and 4 bases respectively, with 18 bases between them. Per the germline V gene, CDR1 is MDHEN and CDR2 is SYDVKM. The material sequenced was PBMCs. The V and J genes are TRBV28 and TRBJ2-2; D uncertain. The origin of this receptor is a human donor in good health (CMV status not recorded). Some clones in this sample may be carry-over from other donors' samples. The CDR3 sequence is CASRLRTTARTGELFF. CDR3 DNA sequence: TGTGCCAGCAGGCTACGGACGACCGCGCGCACCGGGGAGCTGTTTTTT.